Each of the 26 T cell receptor beta chains below was sequenced from the same sample in a study of T cell responses to AZD1222 COVID-19 vaccine. Clones were sequenced by immunoSEQ multiplex PCR, and TCRdb holds only the in-frame ones, with some missing. In the table there are just over 150,000 clones, 90% of which are singletons. Material: peripheral blood, obtained on day 0 of AZD1222 vaccination. These receptors were collected from an adult in good health.

The genes are TRBV7-3 and TRBJ2-1, with 8 bases aligning to TRBD2. This CDR3 has 15 amino acids. CDR1 is SGHTA, CDR2 FQGTGA, per germline. J gave up 12 bases and V 2 bases, and 12 bases lay outside the gene matches. The DNA for the CDR3 is TGTGCCAGCAGCTTAGAAGGGACTAGTTTAGTTCGGCAGTTCTTC. It is translated as CASSLEGTSLVRQFF.

The J gene is TRBJ1-6, the V gene TRBV28; D uncertain. The CDR3 is made up of 13 amino acids. Germline CDR1 is MDHEN and CDR2 is SYDVKM. The V end was cut by 1 base, the J end by 6 bases, with 4 bases between. The DNA of the CDR3 is TGTGCCAGCAGTTTATATGTTAATTCACCCCTCCACTTT. It specifies CASSLYVNSPLHF. The whole variable domain, filled in from reference TRBV28 and TRBJ1-6, reads DVKVTQSSRYLVKRTGEKVFLECVQDMDHENMFWYRQDPGLGLRLIYFSYDVKMKEKGDIPEGYSVSREKKERFSLILESASTNQTSMYLCASSLYVNSPLHFGNGTRLTVT.

The chain is built from TRBV5-1 and TRBJ2-7; 9 bases agree with TRBD1. This CDR3 contains 14 residues. Trimming removed 0 bases from V and 7 bases from J; junction bases left unmatched: 5. Germline V lookup: CDR1 SGHRS, CDR2 YFSETQ. CDR3 amino acids: CASSLATGGGEQYF. DNA of the CDR3: TGCGCCAGCAGCTTGGCTACAGGGGGCGGGGAGCAGTACTTC.

This chain uses TRBV28 with TRBJ2-5, with 13 bases identical to TRBD2. Germline V gene data show CDR1 as MDHEN and CDR2 as SYDVKM. The V segment lost 1 base and the J segment 2 bases; nucleotides outside the gene matches: 4. The CDR3 length is 17 residues. CDR3 bases: TGTGCCAGCAGTTTATTGGGACTAGCGGGAACTCAAGAGACCCAGTACTTC. It is translated as CASSLLGLAGTQETQYF.

This sequence joins TRBV7-2 and TRBJ1-1, with 7 bases identical to TRBD1. Losses at the gene ends were 2 bases for V and 0 bases for J; bases not matched to a gene: 6. Germline V CDR1 and CDR2: SGHTA, FQGNSA. The CDR3 loop spans 16 amino acids. CDR3 protein: CASSLYPTGLNTEAFF. The CDR3, as DNA: TGTGCCAGCAGCTTATACCCGACAGGGCTGAACACTGAAGCTTTCTTT.

This chain joins TRBV6-5 and TRBJ2-1, with 12 bases matching TRBD1. V gave up 9 bases and J gave up 7 bases; unmatched junction bases: 7. The CDR3 extends over 14 amino acids. Germline lookup yields CDR1 MNHEY and CDR2 SVGAGI. The CDR3 DNA is TGTGCCAGTACCGGGACAGGGGGCAGGAATGAGCAGTTCTTC. Protein product: CASTGTGGRNEQFF.

The chain uses TRBV18 and TRBJ2-5; TRBD1 might be the D (5 bases). The CDR3 sequence is 14 residues long. V lost 6 bases to trimming and J lost 5 bases, with 16 bases between them. Germline assignment: CDR1 KGHSH and CDR2 LQKENI. The CDR3 sequence is CASSKEGAWETQYF. For the CDR3, the DNA is TGTGCCAGCTCCAAAGAAGGGGCTTGGGAGACCCAGTACTTC.

The rearrangement links TRBV28 to TRBJ1-1; D may be TRBD1 (5 bases). CDR1 and CDR2 (germline): MDHEN, SYDVKM. The CDR3 consists of 18 residues. V shed 0 bases and J shed 0 bases, with 17 bases lying between them. The CDR3, as DNA: TGTGCCAGCAGTTTATGGACCTTCCTCAGGGATATGAACACTGAAGCTTTCTTT. Translation: CASSLWTFLRDMNTEAFF.

The V gene is TRBV27, the J gene TRBJ2-1; 8 positions match TRBD2. Germline V gene data show CDR1 as MNHEY and CDR2 as SMNVEV (reference sequence). The CDR3 contains 18 residues. Germline trimming cut 0 bases from V and 6 bases from J; bases unmatched to any gene: 13. The CDR3 DNA sequence: TGTGCCAGCAGTTTATCGATTGGACTAGCTGCTTCCCTCAATGAGCAGTTCTTC. It specifies CASSLSIGLAASLNEQFF.

This sequence joins TRBV14 and TRBJ2-7; D remains unclear. V was pared by 0 bases and J by 2 bases, with 5 bases between. The CDR3 runs to 13 residues. Germline values: CDR1 SGHDN, CDR2 FVKESK. The CDR3 loop reads CASSQETPYEQYF. Here the CDR3 DNA reads TGTGCCAGCAGCCAAGAAACCCCCTACGAGCAGTACTTC.

V and J are TRBV27 and TRBJ2-5; TRBD1 agrees at 8 bases. The germline gives CDR1 MNHEY, CDR2 SMNVEV (reference sequence). Trimming cost V 6 bases and J 6 bases; bases outside gene matches: 12. This CDR3 comprises 15 residues. CDR3 coding DNA: TGTGCCAGCAGCCCCTCCGACAGGGGCAGACAGACCCAGTACTTC. Encoded protein: CASSPSDRGRQTQYF.

The V gene is TRBV15, the J gene TRBJ1-5; D might be TRBD1 (6 bases). The CDR3 is made up of 13 amino acids. CDR1 and CDR2 (germline): LNHNV, YYDKDF (reference sequence). The V end was cut by 9 bases, the J end by 3 bases, with 12 bases between. The CDR3 nucleotides read TGTGCCACTCAGGGGAAGACCAATCAGCCCCAGCATTTT. Translation: CATQGKTNQPQHF.

The chain uses TRBV28 and TRBJ1-5; 7 nucleotides match TRBD1. The length of the CDR3 is 16 residues. After removal of 2 bases from V and 5 bases from J, the junction contained 9 bases not matched to a gene. Germline CDR1 reads MDHEN; CDR2 reads SYDVKM. The CDR3 DNA is TGTGCCAGCAGTTTACCATTCGGGACAGAGGATCAGCCCCAGCATTTT. Amino acids: CASSLPFGTEDQPQHF. Using reference TRBV28 and TRBJ1-5 for the parts outside the CDR3, the full variable domain is DVKVTQSSRYLVKRTGEKVFLECVQDMDHENMFWYRQDPGLGLRLIYFSYDVKMKEKGDIPEGYSVSREKKERFSLILESASTNQTSMYLCASSLPFGTEDQPQHFGDGTRLSIL.

This chain uses TRBV6-5 with TRBJ1-3; perhaps TRBD1 as D (6 bases). The CDR3 spans 15 residues. The V end lost 4 bases, the J end lost 2 bases, and 12 bases lay between the germline ends. The germline CDR1 and CDR2 sequences are MNHEY and SVGAGI. CDR3 amino acids: CASSLDSWTGNTIYF. In nucleotides, the CDR3 is TGTGCCAGCAGTTTGGACAGTTGGACTGGAAACACCATATATTTT.

V usage is TRBV7-9 and J usage is TRBJ1-1, with D possibly TRBD1 on 6 matching bases. CDR1 SEHNR and CDR2 FQNEAQ come from the germline V gene (reference sequence). V was pared by 6 bases and J by 0 bases, with 11 bases between. The CDR3 extends over 14 amino acids. The CDR3 here is CASRHGQLNTEAFF. CDR3 in DNA: TGTGCCAGCAGACACGGACAGTTGAACACTGAAGCTTTCTTT. The entire variable domain, with the rest obtained from reference TRBV7-9 and TRBJ1-1, is as follows: DTGVSQNPRHKITKRGQNVTFRCDPISEHNRLYWYRQTLGQGPEFLTYFQNEAQLEKSRLLSDRFSAERPKGSFSTLEIQRTEQGDSAMYLCASRHGQLNTEAFFGQGTRLTVV.

The rearrangement uses TRBV28 and TRBJ1-2, with 10 bases fitting TRBD1. This CDR3 is built from 15 residues. CDR1 is MDHEN, CDR2 SYDVKM, per germline. After removal of 6 bases from V and 8 bases from J, the junction contained 12 bases not matched to a gene. CDR3 amino acids: CASSSRQGADWGYTF. The CDR3 nucleotides are TGTGCCAGCAGCTCTAGACAGGGGGCAGATTGGGGCTACACCTTC.

This clone was detected only once. The chain employs TRBV7-2 and TRBJ2-7; 14 nucleotides line up with TRBD2. CDR1 is SGHTA, CDR2 FQGNSA, per germline. The CDR3 contains 14 residues. The V gene end was trimmed by 4 bases and the J gene end by 7 bases; junction bases not matched to a gene: 3. The CDR3 sequence: CASSYGTSGSEQYF. The CDR3 DNA reads TGTGCCAGCAGCTACGGGACTAGCGGGAGTGAGCAGTACTTC.

The chain has TRBV4-1 and TRBJ1-1, with D possibly being TRBD1 (5 bases). The CDR3 length is 15 residues. Trimming left V 3 bases short and J 0 bases short, with 11 bases between. Germline V CDR1 and CDR2: MGHRA, YSYEKL. The CDR3 protein is CASSQEPGLNTEAFF. DNA for the CDR3: TGCGCCAGCAGCCAGGAACCGGGGCTGAACACTGAAGCTTTCTTT.

The chain employs TRBV11-2 and TRBJ1-1; D gene unclear. This CDR3 region has 13 residues. V was cut by 8 bases and J by 4 bases, with 14 bases left in between. Germline V lookup: CDR1 SGHAT, CDR2 FQNNGV. The CDR3 reads CASVRLVGTEAFF. The CDR3 DNA reads as TGTGCCAGCGTTCGGCTGGTGGGCACTGAAGCTTTCTTT. The complete variable domain, with remaining parts taken from reference TRBV11-2 and TRBJ1-1, reads EAGVAQSPRYKIIEKRQSVAFWCNPISGHATLYWYQQILGQGPKLLIQFQNNGVVDDSQLPKDRFSAERLKGVDSTLKIQPAKLEDSAVYLCASVRLVGTEAFFGQGTRLTVV.

This clone was observed once. The chain combines TRBV28 with TRBJ2-6; D perhaps matches TRBD1 (5 bases). The CDR3 length is 16 residues. Germline lookup yields CDR1 MDHEN and CDR2 SYDVKM. The V end was cut by 8 bases, the J end by 4 bases, with 18 bases between. CDR3: CASRQWSTGGANVLTF. The CDR3 DNA is TGTGCCAGCCGACAGTGGTCGACGGGCGGGGCCAACGTCCTGACTTTC. Full variable domain (remainder filled in from reference TRBV28 and TRBJ2-6): DVKVTQSSRYLVKRTGEKVFLECVQDMDHENMFWYRQDPGLGLRLIYFSYDVKMKEKGDIPEGYSVSREKKERFSLILESASTNQTSMYLCASRQWSTGGANVLTFGAGSRLTVL.

This clone appeared a few times. The V gene is TRBV6-2 or TRBV6-3, the J gene TRBJ1-5, with D possibly matching TRBD1 (6 bases). The CDR3 is 16 residues long. V lost 0 bases and J lost 6, with 15 bases in between. Germline CDR1 is MNHEY and CDR2 is SVGEGT. The CDR3 is CASSYSGRGLGQPQHF. CDR3 sequence (DNA): TGTGCCAGCAGTTACTCTGGCCGGGGGCTAGGTCAGCCCCAGCATTTT.

For the CDR3, the DNA is TGTGCCAGTAGTATATTTGGAGGGGGCGAGCAGTACTTC. This sequence encodes CASSIFGGGEQYF. The chain uses TRBV19 and TRBJ2-7; D tentatively reads TRBD1 or TRBD2 (6 bases each). The CDR3 covers 13 residues. V shed 2 bases and J shed 6 bases, with 11 bases lying between them. Germline CDR1 LNHDA, CDR2 SQIVND (reference sequence). Filled out from reference TRBV19 and TRBJ2-7, the complete variable domain reads DGGITQSPKYLFRKEGQNVTLSCEQNLNHDAMYWYRQDPGQGLRLIYYSQIVNDFQKGDIAEGYSVSREKKESFPLTVTSAQKNPTAFYLCASSIFGGGEQYFGPGTRLTVT.

The CDR3 is CASSQDLRTSGRNNEQFF. The CDR3 region has the DNA TGCGCCAGCAGCCAAGATCTTCGGACTAGCGGGAGAAACAATGAGCAGTTCTTC. The chain recombines TRBV4-3 with TRBJ2-1, with TRBD2 matching 13 bases. Germline V gene lookup returns CDR1 LGHNA and CDR2 YSLEER. This CDR3 is built from 18 residues. With V trimmed by 0 bases and J by 5 bases, 7 bases remained unmatched.

The genes are TRBV4-1 and TRBJ2-2, with D uncertain. The V gene lost 1 base and the J gene lost 3 bases, with 3 bases spanning the gap. The CDR3 sequence is 13 residues long. Germline V lookup: CDR1 MGHRA, CDR2 YSYEKL. The CDR3 DNA reads TGCGCCAGCAGCCAAGGCTACACCGGGGAGCTGTTTTTT. Translating it yields CASSQGYTGELFF.

The chain couples TRBV28 to TRBJ2-7; a possible D gene is TRBD1 (5 bases). This CDR3 contains 13 residues. Between the trimmed V and J ends, which lost 8 bases and 3 bases, there was a span of 14 bases. CDR1 is MDHEN and CDR2 is SYDVKM in the germline V gene. DNA of the CDR3: TGTGCCAGCTACAGGAGTTTAAGCTACGAGCAGTACTTC. Its translation is CASYRSLSYEQYF.

This clone was detected a few times. This chain joins TRBV6-1 and TRBJ2-1; D uncertain. In germline, CDR1 is MNHNS, CDR2 SASEGT. Trimming stripped 1 base from V and 7 bases from J, with 5 bases between. The CDR3 spans 12 residues. The CDR3 bases are TGTGCCAGCAGTGAAGACCGGAATGAGCAGTTCTTC. Protein sequence: CASSEDRNEQFF.